Given below is one T cell receptor beta chain in context. As yet, its antigen is unknown. This record belongs to a study of CD8 T cells in Susac syndrome. The CDR3 runs to 15 residues. V was trimmed by 8 bases and J by 0 bases, leaving 16 bases between them. Study-level results: It was acknowledged in the study that the number of individuals who were included in its TCR sequencing and HLA analysis was relatively small.

Random hexamers were used to reverse transcribe the RNA input (0.5 to 1 ug). A multiplex approach, immunoSEQ multiplex PCR, amplified TCR beta CDR3 across 54 Vbeta and 13 Jbeta. TCRdb re-called the immunoSEQ multiplex PCR reads with MiXCR, one entry per CDR3 protein. In the table there are 150,000 to 200,000 distinct CDR3 sequences, around 92% of which are singletons. The study sequenced TCR beta in blood CD8+ and CD4+ T cells. Healthy donors served as the controls. They were matched for age and sex. The sequenced sample was CD4+ T cells from PBMCs. The TCR originated in a human donor in good health. The genes are TRBV12-3 or TRBV12-4 and TRBJ1-1, with a possible D match to TRBD1 (6 bases). The CDR3 spells CASGPQGTMNTEAFF. CDR3 bases: TGTGCCAGCGGCCCCCAGGGGACCATGAACACTGAAGCTTTCTTT.